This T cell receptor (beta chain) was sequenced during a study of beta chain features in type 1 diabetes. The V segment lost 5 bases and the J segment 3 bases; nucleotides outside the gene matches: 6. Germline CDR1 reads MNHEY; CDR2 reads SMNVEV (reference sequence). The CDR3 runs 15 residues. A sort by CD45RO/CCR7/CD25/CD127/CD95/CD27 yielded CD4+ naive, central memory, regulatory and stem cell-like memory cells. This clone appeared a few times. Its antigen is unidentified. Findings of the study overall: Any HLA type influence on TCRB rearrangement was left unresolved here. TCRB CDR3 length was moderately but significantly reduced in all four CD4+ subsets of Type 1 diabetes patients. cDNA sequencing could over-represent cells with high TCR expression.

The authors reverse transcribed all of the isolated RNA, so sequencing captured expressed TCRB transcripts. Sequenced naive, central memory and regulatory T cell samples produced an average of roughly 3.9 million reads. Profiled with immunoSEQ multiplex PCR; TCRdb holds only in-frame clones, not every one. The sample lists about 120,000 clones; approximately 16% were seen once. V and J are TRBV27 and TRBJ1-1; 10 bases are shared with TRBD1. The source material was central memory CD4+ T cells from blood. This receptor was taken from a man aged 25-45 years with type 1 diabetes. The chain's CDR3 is CASSPQGQGYTEAFF. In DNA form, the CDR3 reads TGTGCCAGCAGTCCTCAGGGACAGGGGTACACTGAAGCTTTCTTT.